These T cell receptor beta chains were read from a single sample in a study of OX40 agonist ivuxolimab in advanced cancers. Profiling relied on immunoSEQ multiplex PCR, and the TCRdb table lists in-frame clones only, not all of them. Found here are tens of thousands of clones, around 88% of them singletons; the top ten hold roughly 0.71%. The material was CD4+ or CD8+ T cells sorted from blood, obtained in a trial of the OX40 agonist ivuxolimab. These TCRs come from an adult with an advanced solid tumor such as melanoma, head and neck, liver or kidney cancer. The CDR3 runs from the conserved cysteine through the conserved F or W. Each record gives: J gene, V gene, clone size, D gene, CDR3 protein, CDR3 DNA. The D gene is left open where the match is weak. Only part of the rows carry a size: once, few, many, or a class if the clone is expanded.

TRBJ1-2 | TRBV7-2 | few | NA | CASTQGGYGYTF | TGTGCCAGCACCCAGGGAGGCTATGGCTACACCTTC
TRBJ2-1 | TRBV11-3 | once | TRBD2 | CASSFHASGGNNEQFF | TGTGCCAGCAGCTTCCACGCTAGCGGAGGAAACAATGAGCAGTTCTTC
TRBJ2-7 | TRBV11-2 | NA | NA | CASSLAQQTHEQYF | TGTGCCAGCAGCTTAGCTCAACAGACCCACGAGCAGTACTTC
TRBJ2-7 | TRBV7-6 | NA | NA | CASSSDIGPYEQYF | TGTGCCAGCAGCTCCGACATAGGACCCTACGAGCAGTACTTC
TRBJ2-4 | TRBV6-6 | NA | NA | CASMVGDVAKNIQYF | TGTGCCAGCATGGTAGGGGATGTAGCCAAAAACATTCAGTACTTC
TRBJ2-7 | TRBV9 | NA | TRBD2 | CASSVGLAGPYEQYF | TGTGCCAGCAGCGTCGGACTAGCGGGACCCTACGAGCAGTACTTC
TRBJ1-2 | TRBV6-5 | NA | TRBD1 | CASSTDRVYGYTF | TGTGCCAGCAGTACGGACAGGGTCTATGGCTACACCTTC
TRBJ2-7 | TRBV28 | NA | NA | CASSMGGTYEQYF | TGTGCCAGCAGCATGGGCGGAACCTACGAGCAGTACTTC
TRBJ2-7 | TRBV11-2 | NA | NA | CASSPQIALGYEQYF | TGTGCCAGCAGCCCACAAATAGCACTCGGCTACGAGCAGTACTTC
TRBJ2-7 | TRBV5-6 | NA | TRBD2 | CASRGRGYEQYF | TGTGCCAGCCGCGGGAGGGGCTACGAGCAGTACTTC
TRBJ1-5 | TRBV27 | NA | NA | CASSFGRSNQPQHF | TGTGCCAGCAGTTTCGGCCGGAGCAATCAGCCCCAGCATTTT
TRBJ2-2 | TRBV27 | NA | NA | CASSFAHPANTGELFF | TGTGCCAGCAGTTTCGCCCACCCGGCGAACACCGGGGAGCTGTTTTTT
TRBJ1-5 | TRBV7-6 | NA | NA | CASSLGTGNQPQHF | TGTGCCAGCAGCTTGGGTACAGGCAATCAGCCCCAGCATTTT
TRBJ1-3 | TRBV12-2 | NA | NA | CASRLARRDTTGNTIYF | TGTGCAAGTCGCTTAGCCCGAAGGGACACGACTGGAAACACCATATATTTT
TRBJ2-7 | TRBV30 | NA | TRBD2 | CAWSSGGYEQYF | TGTGCCTGGAGCAGCGGGGGCTACGAGCAGTACTTC
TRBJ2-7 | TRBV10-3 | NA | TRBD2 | CAISEVPSGRGDEQYF | TGTGCCATCAGTGAAGTCCCTAGCGGGAGAGGTGACGAGCAGTACTTC
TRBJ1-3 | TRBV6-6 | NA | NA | CASSPGEAGNTIYF | TGTGCCAGCAGTCCAGGCGAAGCTGGAAACACCATATATTTT
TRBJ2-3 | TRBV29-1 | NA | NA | CSVDGGTRQEYF | TGCAGCGTTGATGGAGGGACCCGTCAGGAGTATTTT
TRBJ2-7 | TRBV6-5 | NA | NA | CASSSRGPRNEQYF | TGTGCCAGCAGTTCCCGGGGGCCCAGGAACGAGCAGTACTTC
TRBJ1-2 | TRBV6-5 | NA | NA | CASSLGLRSYGYTF | TGTGCCAGCAGCCTGGGGTTGAGGAGCTATGGCTACACCTTC
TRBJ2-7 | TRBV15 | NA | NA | CATSSGYRADEQYF | TGTGCCACCAGCAGTGGTTACAGAGCGGACGAGCAGTACTTC
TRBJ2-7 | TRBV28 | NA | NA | CASSSPTIYEQYF | TGTGCCAGCAGTTCTCCGACTATTTACGAGCAGTACTTC
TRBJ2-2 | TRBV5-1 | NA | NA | CASRTGSGELFF | TGCGCCAGCAGAACAGGGTCCGGGGAGCTGTTTTTT